The next 24 T cell receptor beta chains were all read from a single sample in a study of blood T cell repertoires in COVID-19. Clones were sequenced by immunoSEQ multiplex PCR, and TCRdb holds only the in-frame ones, with some missing. The sample contains 25,000 to 35,000 clones, roughly 88% of which appear only once. Sequences were obtained from peripheral blood. The origin of the receptors is a human donor in a cohort sampled during active COVID-19.

The chain uses TRBV5-1 and TRBJ2-1, with D tentatively TRBD2 (6 bases). V gave up 4 bases and J gave up 12 bases, with 20 bases separating them. CDR1 and CDR2 from the germline V gene are SGHRS and YFSETQ. This CDR3 spans 14 amino acids. CDR3 nucleotides: TGCGCCAGCAGCCCTTCCCGCGGGGCCTCCGTGCAGTTCTTC. It codes for CASSPSRGASVQFF.

CDR3 bases: TGTGCCAGTGGCAGGGTTACGGCTAACTATGGCTACACCTTC. Encoded protein: CASGRVTANYGYTF. V is TRBV19 and J is TRBJ1-2, with a possible D match to TRBD1 (5 bases). The CDR3 spans 14 residues. Trimming removed 8 bases from V and 0 bases from J, with 13 bases in between. Germline V gene lookup returns CDR1 LNHDA and CDR2 SQIVND (reference sequence).

The chain combines TRBV9 with TRBJ2-3; 8 positions agree with TRBD2. CDR1 is SGDLS, CDR2 YYNGEE, per germline. The CDR3 runs to 15 residues. The J segment lost 1 base and the V segment lost 3 bases, leaving 4 bases of the junction unmatched. This chain's CDR3 is CASSAGRGGTDTQYF. The CDR3 region has the DNA TGTGCCAGCAGCGCCGGGCGGGGGGGCACAGATACGCAGTATTTT.

V and J are TRBV6-5 and TRBJ1-1; D is unclear. Germline-derived CDR1 and CDR2 are MNHEY and SVGAGI. The germline V and J ends were trimmed by 1 base and 1 base, with 7 bases remaining between them. This CDR3 contains 14 residues. CDR3 loop: CASSYWSENTEAFF. The CDR3 coding sequence is TGTGCCAGCAGTTACTGGTCAGAGAACACTGAAGCTTTCTTT.

The chain employs TRBV9 and TRBJ2-7, with D possibly being TRBD2 (6 bases). V was shortened by 10 bases and J by 2 bases, with 19 bases between the two germline ends. Germline V gene sequence: CDR1 SGDLS, CDR2 YYNGEE. This CDR3 region has 14 residues. The CDR3 sequence is CARDLGEGAYEQYF. The CDR3 region has the DNA TGTGCCCGGGACTTGGGGGAAGGGGCCTACGAGCAGTACTTC.

In this sample, this clone turned up once. The V gene is TRBV2, the J gene TRBJ1-3; TRBD1 might be the D (5 bases). CDR1 SNHLY and CDR2 FYNNEI come from the germline V gene. The CDR3 consists of 15 residues. V was trimmed by 4 bases and J by 4 bases, leaving 14 bases between them. This CDR3 is CASSVRSGFGNTIYF. The CDR3 coding sequence is TGTGCCAGCAGTGTTAGGTCAGGGTTCGGAAACACCATATATTTT.

This clone is a singleton in its sample. CDR3 DNA: TGTGCCAGCAGCCAAGTCCCACTAGCGGGGGCAGCTGCAGAGACCCAGTACTTC. This sequence encodes CASSQVPLAGAAAETQYF. The chain couples TRBV3-1 (or the pseudogene TRBV3-2) to TRBJ2-5, with TRBD2 matching over 11 bases. V shed 1 base, J shed 4 bases, and the junction held 11 bases outside the gene matches. CDR1 and CDR2 from the germline V gene are LGHDT and YNNKEL (reference sequence). The CDR3 is 18 amino acids.

This sequence joins TRBV30 and TRBJ2-3, with D uncertain. Germline V gene sequence: CDR1 GTSNPN, CDR2 SVGIG (reference sequence). The V gene lost 5 bases and the J gene lost 0 bases, with 12 bases spanning the gap. The CDR3 consists of 14 residues. The CDR3 DNA follows: TGTGCCTGGCAATCCCCCACTAGCACAGATACGCAGTATTTT. Translation gives CAWQSPTSTDTQYF.

The gene calls are TRBV19 and TRBJ2-5, with 8 bases fitting TRBD1. With V trimmed by 7 bases and J by 5 bases, 6 bases remained unmatched. Germline lookup yields CDR1 LNHDA and CDR2 SQIVND (reference sequence). The CDR3 covers 13 residues. CDR3 nucleotide sequence: TGTGCCAGTACAAAGACAGGGGCTGAGACCCAGTACTTC. It encodes CASTKTGAETQYF.

This sequence joins TRBV5-1 and TRBJ1-6; D gene unclear. Trimming pared 4 bases from V and 3 bases from J, leaving 11 bases between. The CDR3 runs to 15 residues. Germline V gene lookup returns CDR1 SGHRS and CDR2 YFSETQ. The CDR3 sequence is CASSPGVSYNSPLHF. The CDR3 bases are TGCGCCAGCAGCCCGGGAGTTAGCTATAATTCACCCCTCCACTTT.

The chain couples TRBV7-8 to TRBJ2-2; no clear D gene. Germline V CDR1 and CDR2: SGHVS, FQNEAQ. Trimming removed 6 bases at V and 5 bases at J, with 10 bases between. This CDR3 contains 13 residues. The CDR3 bases are TGTGCCAGCAGTCGAAGAGAGACCGGGGAGCTGTTTTTT. This encodes CASSRRETGELFF. Variable domain in full (rest from reference TRBV7-8 and TRBJ2-2): GAGVSQSPRYKVAKRGQDVALRCDPISGHVSLFWYQQALGQGPEFLTYFQNEAQLDKSGLPSDRFFAERPEGSVSTLKIQRTQQEDSAVYLCASSRRETGELFFGEGSRLTVL.

This chain joins TRBV5-1 and TRBJ2-1; no firm D call. CDR1 is SGHRS and CDR2 is YFSETQ in the germline V gene. The V end was cut by 2 bases, the J end by 6 bases, with 6 bases between. This CDR3 contains 12 residues. The CDR3 region has the DNA TGCGCCAGCAGCTTCCCGGGCAATGAGCAGTTCTTC. Protein: CASSFPGNEQFF.

This chain links TRBV19 with TRBJ2-1; 9 nucleotides align to TRBD1. After removal of 6 bases from V and 4 bases from J, the junction contained 7 bases not matched to a gene. The CDR3 is made up of 15 amino acids. CDR1 is LNHDA, CDR2 SQIVND, per germline (reference sequence). This CDR3 is CASSGTGRLYNEQFF. The DNA of the CDR3 is TGTGCCAGTAGCGGGACAGGGAGGTTGTACAATGAGCAGTTCTTC.

The chain is built from TRBV9 and TRBJ2-5, with D perhaps TRBD2 (7 bases). This CDR3 contains 15 residues. The V and J ends lost 0 bases and 3 bases respectively, with 12 bases between them. In germline, CDR1 is SGDLS, CDR2 YYNGEE. CDR3 nucleotides: TGTGCCAGCAGCGTAGCGGGGGGACAAAAAGAGACCCAGTACTTC. Translation gives CASSVAGGQKETQYF.

The rearrangement links TRBV2 to TRBJ2-5; 10 bases line up with TRBD2. Germline loops: CDR1 SNHLY, CDR2 FYNNEI. The CDR3 contains 14 residues. V was pared by 4 bases and J by 7 bases, with 6 bases of the junction left unmatched. CDR3 coding DNA: TGTGCCAGCAGTGCACTAGCGGGGTTGGTGACCCAGTACTTC. This gives the protein CASSALAGLVTQYF. Filled out from reference TRBV2 and TRBJ2-5, the complete variable domain reads EPEVTQTPSHQVTQMGQEVILRCVPISNHLYFYWYRQILGQKVEFLVSFYNNEISEKSEIFDDQFSVERPDGSNFTLKIRSTKLEDSAMYFCASSALAGLVTQYFGPGTRLLVL.

Here the CDR3 DNA reads TGTGCCAGCAGTCTCGGACTGAACACCGGGGAGCTGTTTTTT. Translated, it gives CASSLGLNTGELFF. The chain couples TRBV6-4 to TRBJ2-2; a possible D gene is TRBD2 (5 bases). V was trimmed by 5 bases and J by 1 base, leaving 8 bases between them. This CDR3 comprises 14 residues. Germline V gives CDR1 MRHNA, CDR2 SNTAGT.

The J gene is TRBJ2-3, the V gene TRBV7-2; 7 bases are a match to TRBD1. The CDR3 extends over 14 amino acids. CDR1 is SGHTA and CDR2 is FQGNSA in the germline V gene. V dropped 1 base and J dropped 2; count of bases not matched to a gene: 0. For the CDR3, the DNA is TGTGCCAGCAGCTTAGAGGGGGCCACAGATACGCAGTATTTT. Translation gives CASSLEGATDTQYF. Full variable domain (missing parts from reference TRBV7-2 and TRBJ2-3): GAGVSQSPSNKVTEKGKDVELRCDPISGHTALYWYRQSLGQGLEFLIYFQGNSAPDKSGLPSDRFSAERTGGSVSTLTIQRTQQEDSAVYLCASSLEGATDTQYFGPGTRLTVL.

The genes are TRBV12-3 or TRBV12-4 and TRBJ2-3; the D is unclear. V lost 4 bases and J lost 6, with 11 bases in between. The CDR3 is 13 amino acids. CDR3 protein: CASSYAPLDTQYF. CDR3 nucleotides: TGTGCCAGCAGTTACGCGCCCCTGGATACGCAGTATTTT.

The CDR3 protein is CASRQAGGSSYNEQFF. The CDR3 region has the DNA TGTGCCAGCAGACAAGCGGGGGGAAGCTCCTACAATGAGCAGTTCTTC. This sequence joins TRBV7-2 and TRBJ2-1; 9 bases map to TRBD2. J lost 0 bases, V lost 6 bases, and 6 bases had no gene match. The CDR3 has 16 amino acids. The germline gives CDR1 SGHTA, CDR2 FQGNSA.

This sequence joins TRBV11-2 and TRBJ1-4, with D possibly TRBD1 on 5 matching bases. The germline V gene encodes CDR1 SGHAT and CDR2 FQNNGV. The V end was cut by 4 bases, the J end by 3 bases, with 18 bases between. This CDR3 has 17 amino acids. In nucleotides, the CDR3 is TGTGCCAGCAGCTCCGGGGGAAGGGGATCGGCTAATGAAAAACTGTTTTTT. Its translation is CASSSGGRGSANEKLFF.

V is TRBV19 and J is TRBJ2-5, with D tentatively TRBD2 (6 bases). The ends were cut back, 1 base at V and 0 bases at J, with 9 bases in the middle. The CDR3 totals 15 residues. The germline CDR1 and CDR2 sequences are LNHDA and SQIVND (reference sequence). The CDR3 sequence: CASSIGGGYQETQYF. The CDR3 DNA sequence: TGTGCCAGTAGTATAGGTGGGGGGTACCAAGAGACCCAGTACTTC.

The chain carries TRBV3-1 (or the pseudogene TRBV3-2) and TRBJ1-2; no clear D. Germline V gene lookup returns CDR1 LGHDT and CDR2 YNNKEL (reference sequence). The V end was cut by 4 bases, the J end by 4 bases, with 16 bases between. The CDR3 spans 15 residues. The DNA for the CDR3 is TGTGCCAGCAGCCCCGTGCAGGTACCGACCTATGGCTACACCTTC. Translating it yields CASSPVQVPTYGYTF.

The V gene is TRBV5-1, the J gene TRBJ1-2; 8 bases fit TRBD1. The J segment lost 5 bases and the V segment lost 4 bases, leaving 7 bases of the junction unmatched. Germline V lookup: CDR1 SGHRS, CDR2 YFSETQ. The CDR3 covers 14 residues. CDR3 sequence reads: CASSPDRVEYGYTF. The CDR3 DNA reads TGCGCCAGCAGCCCGGACAGGGTGGAGTATGGCTACACCTTC.

In this sample, this clone turned up a few times. The chain is built from TRBV4-2 and TRBJ1-6, with D possibly being TRBD1 (6 bases). Germline CDR1 and CDR2: LGHNA and YNFKEQ. This CDR3 has 15 residues. Trimming took off 3 bases at V and 4 bases at J, with 10 bases between the two ends. In nucleotides, the CDR3 is TGTGCCAGCAGCCAGACCGGACAGTATAATTCACCCCTCCACTTT. Translation gives CASSQTGQYNSPLHF.